The 11 T cell receptor beta chains reported below all come from one sample, sequenced in a study of blood T cells in healthy people across ages. Together with a sample-barcoded 5' primer, a J-beta primer mix was included in a second PCR lasting about 7 to 11 cycles. TCRdb reprocessed the 5' RACE reads with MiXCR, giving one entry per CDR3 protein. The table lists hundreds of thousands of distinct CDR3 sequences, approximately 40% of them singletons. Sequenced sample: blood. The receptors were sampled from a man older than 75 in good health.

This clonotype has a count of ten or more. The rearrangement joins TRBV29-1 to TRBJ1-2; 9 positions agree with TRBD1. The CDR3 length is 13 residues. V lost 7 bases and J lost 6; bases outside the gene matches: 9. The germline V gene encodes CDR1 SQVTM and CDR2 ANQGSEA. The CDR3 loop reads CSALPGTGNGYTF. CDR3 sequence (DNA): TGCAGCGCTCTTCCCGGGACAGGGAATGGCTACACCTTC. Drawing the rest from reference TRBV29-1 and TRBJ1-2, the complete variable domain is SAVISQKPSRDICQRGTSLTIQCQVDSQVTMMFWYRQQPGQSLTLIATANQGSEATYESGFVIDKFPISRPNLTFSTLTVSNMSPEDSSIYLCSALPGTGNGYTFGSGTRLTVV.

This clonotype was seen once. This sequence joins TRBV4-1 and TRBJ1-1; no definite D call. Germline CDR1 is MGHRA and CDR2 is YSYEKL. The CDR3 contains 14 residues. Deletions cut 4 bases from V and 8 bases from J, with 17 bases between. The CDR3 here is CASSRTSQVPEAFF. CDR3 nucleotide sequence: TGCGCCAGCAGCCGAACGTCTCAGGTTCCAGAAGCTTTCTTT.

The chain links TRBV6-6 to TRBJ2-3, with TRBD1 as a possible D gene (6 bases). Between the trimmed V and J ends, which lost 10 bases and 2 bases, there was a span of 16 bases. CDR3 length: 14 amino acids. From germline, CDR1 is MNHNY and CDR2 SVGAGI (reference sequence). For the CDR3, the DNA is TGTGCCACCAAAACCGGGACAACCACAGATACGCAGTATTTT. Translating gives CATKTGTTTDTQYF.

The chain uses TRBV20-1 and TRBJ1-1; D remains unclear. The CDR3 is 13 amino acids. Looked up from germline, CDR1 is DFQATT and CDR2 is SNEGSKA (reference sequence). The V end was cut by 0 bases, the J end by 1 base, with 6 bases between. The DNA for the CDR3 is TGCAGTGCTAGAGAGTGGTCGAACACTGAAGCTTTCTTT. Its translation: CSAREWSNTEAFF.

The gene calls are TRBV27 and TRBJ2-3; D is possibly TRBD2 (6 bases). The CDR3 runs 14 residues. The germline gives CDR1 MNHEY, CDR2 SMNVEV (reference sequence). The ends were cut back, 3 bases at V and 5 bases at J, with 12 bases in the middle. Here the CDR3 reads CASSFSRREDTQYF. As DNA, the CDR3 is TGTGCCAGCAGTTTCAGTCGGCGGGAAGATACGCAGTATTTT.

The chain has TRBV4-2 and TRBJ1-6; no definite D call. This CDR3 region has 17 residues. Germline lookup yields CDR1 LGHNA and CDR2 YNFKEQ. V shed 3 bases and J shed 7 bases, with 19 bases lying between them. The CDR3 sequence: CASSHLSGTEQNSPLHF. The CDR3 DNA reads TGTGCCAGCAGCCACTTATCGGGTACAGAACAAAATTCACCCCTCCACTTT.

The V and J genes are TRBV10-3 and TRBJ2-3; unclear D gene. The V end was cut by 2 bases, the J end by 0 bases, with 3 bases between. This CDR3 region has 13 residues. Germline V gene lookup returns CDR1 ENHRY and CDR2 SYGVKD. The CDR3 sequence is CAISEQSTDTQYF. The CDR3 DNA follows: TGTGCCATCAGTGAGCAAAGCACAGATACGCAGTATTTT.

This chain joins TRBV2 and TRBJ2-7, with 10 positions matching TRBD1. This CDR3 has 15 residues. CDR1 SNHLY and CDR2 FYNNEI come from the germline V gene. Losses at the gene ends were 4 bases for V and 5 bases for J; bases not matched to a gene: 8. This CDR3 reads CASSGAQTGGHEQYF. CDR3 DNA sequence: TGTGCCAGCAGTGGAGCGCAGACAGGGGGCCACGAGCAGTACTTC.

This chain joins TRBV7-9 and TRBJ1-4, with TRBD1 as a possible D gene (6 bases). The V end was cut by 5 bases, the J end by 12 bases, with 19 bases between. This CDR3 is 14 amino acids long. The germline V gene has CDR1 SEHNR and CDR2 FQNEAQ (reference sequence). CDR3 sequence reads: CASSINRDGMELFF. The DNA for the CDR3 is TGTGCCAGCAGCATAAACAGGGATGGGATGGAACTGTTTTTT.

The V call is TRBV6-6, the J call TRBJ2-7; D gene uncertain. This CDR3 contains 12 residues. Trimming cost V 11 bases and J 5 bases, with 16 bases left between them. Germline CDR1 and CDR2: MNHNY and SVGAGI (reference sequence). This CDR3 reads CAPKSRQNEQYF. CDR3 DNA: TGTGCCCCAAAATCGAGGCAGAACGAGCAGTACTTC.

In regard to this clonotype: This could be a read error, since a much larger clone is one nucleotide away. The chain employs TRBV12-3 or TRBV12-4 and TRBJ2-3; 12 positions agree with TRBD2. The ends lost 3 bases at V and 8 bases at J; junction bases unmatched: 15. CDR3 size: 18 residues. The CDR3 is CASSFSPRTSGNSSTQYF. In DNA, the CDR3 is TGTGCCAGCAGTTTCTCGCCTAGGACTAGCGGGAACTCTAGTACGCAGTATTTT.